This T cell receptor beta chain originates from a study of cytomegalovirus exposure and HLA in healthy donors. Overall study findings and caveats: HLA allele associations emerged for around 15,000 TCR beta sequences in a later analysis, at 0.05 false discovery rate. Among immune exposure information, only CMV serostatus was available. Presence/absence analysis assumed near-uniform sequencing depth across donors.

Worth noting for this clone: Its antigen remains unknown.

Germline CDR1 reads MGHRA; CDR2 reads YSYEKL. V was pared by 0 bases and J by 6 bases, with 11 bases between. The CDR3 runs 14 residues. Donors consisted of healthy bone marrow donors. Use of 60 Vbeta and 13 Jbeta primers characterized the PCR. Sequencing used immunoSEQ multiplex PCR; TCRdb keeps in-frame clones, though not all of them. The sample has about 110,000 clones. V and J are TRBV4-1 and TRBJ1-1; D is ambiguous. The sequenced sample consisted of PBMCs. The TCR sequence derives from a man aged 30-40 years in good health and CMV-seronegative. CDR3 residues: CASSQDRPSPEAFF. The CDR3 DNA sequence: TGCGCCAGCAGCCAAGATCGTCCCAGTCCTGAAGCTTTCTTT.